The rows below give T cell receptor beta chains drawn from one sample of a study of cytomegalovirus exposure and HLA in healthy donors. The assay was immunoSEQ multiplex PCR, and TCRdb's table has in-frame clones only and misses some. In the table there are fewer than 150,000 clones, 86% of which are singletons. Sequences were obtained from PBMCs. These receptors were obtained from a man between 18 and 35 years old in good health and CMV-seronegative. Each CDR3 is given with its conserved first and last residue. Each record gives: J gene, clone size, V gene, D gene, CDR3 DNA, CDR3 protein. The D gene is left open where the match is weak. Part of the rows lack a size; the others show once, few, many or a class for expanded clones.

J: TRBJ2-1
size: once
V: TRBV10-1
D: TRBD2
DNA: TGCGCCAGCAGTGACTCCGGACTAGCGGGAGCCAATGAGCAGTTCTTC
CDR3: CASSDSGLAGANEQFF

J: TRBJ1-1
size: -
V: TRBV10-3
D: TRBD1
DNA: TGTGCCATCAGCGCCGGGACAGCGAACACTGAAGCTTTCTTT
CDR3: CAISAGTANTEAFF

J: TRBJ2-7
size: few
V: TRBV19
D: -
DNA: TGTGCCAGTAGTCCACAGGTGGGGGGATCCTACGAGCAGTACTTC
CDR3: CASSPQVGGSYEQYF

J: TRBJ1-5
size: -
V: TRBV6-1
D: TRBD1
DNA: TGTGCCAGCTCAACGGGACAGGGGTTCAATCAGCCCCAGCATTTT
CDR3: CASSTGQGFNQPQHF

J: TRBJ2-7
size: -
V: TRBV5-5
D: TRBD1
DNA: TGTGCCAGCAGCCCGGGACAGGGCGTAGGCTACGAGCAGTACTTC
CDR3: CASSPGQGVGYEQYF

J: TRBJ2-5
size: -
V: TRBV30
D: TRBD2
DNA: TGTGCCTGGAGTTCCGGACTAGCGGGCCTGAGGTACTTC
CDR3: CAWSSGLAGLRYF

J: TRBJ1-1
size: -
V: TRBV5-6
D: -
DNA: TGTGCCAGCAGCTTGGCAGATGAAGCTTTCTTT
CDR3: CASSLADEAFF

J: TRBJ1-1
size: -
V: TRBV2
D: -
DNA: TGTGCCAGCACCAAAGATGGGGGGGGACGGACTGAAGCTTTCTTT
CDR3: CASTKDGGGRTEAFF

J: TRBJ2-7
size: -
V: TRBV27
D: TRBD1
DNA: TGTGCCAGCAGTGCCCTTACCGGGACAGGGTTTGACGAGCAGTACTTC
CDR3: CASSALTGTGFDEQYF

J: TRBJ2-7
size: -
V: TRBV6-1
D: -
DNA: TGTGCCAGCAGCAAGCCCACCGAGGGAGAGCAGTACTTC
CDR3: CASSKPTEGEQYF

J: TRBJ2-3
size: -
V: TRBV9
D: TRBD2
DNA: TGTGCCAGCAGCCCTAAGAGCGGGAGCTACTCAGATACGCAGTATTTT
CDR3: CASSPKSGSYSDTQYF

J: TRBJ2-1
size: -
V: TRBV5-1
D: TRBD2
DNA: TGCGCCAGCAGCCCCAGAAGCGGGACCTACAATGAGCAGTTCTTC
CDR3: CASSPRSGTYNEQFF

J: TRBJ2-2
size: -
V: TRBV6-5
D: -
DNA: TGTGCCAGCAGTTACAGGGGTCGCACCGGGGAGCTGTTTTTT
CDR3: CASSYRGRTGELFF

J: TRBJ1-5
size: -
V: TRBV6-6
D: -
DNA: TGTGCCAGCAGACCATCTGGGGCAGGGGCGAATCAGCCCCAGCATTTT
CDR3: CASRPSGAGANQPQHF

J: TRBJ2-2
size: -
V: TRBV6-4
D: -
DNA: TGTGCCAGCAGTGAGGGCATCAACACCGGGGAGCTGTTTTTT
CDR3: CASSEGINTGELFF

J: TRBJ1-1
size: -
V: TRBV18
D: TRBD1
DNA: TGTGCCAGCTCACACCTGACAGGGCGTAACACTGAAGCTTTCTTT
CDR3: CASSHLTGRNTEAFF

J: TRBJ2-7
size: -
V: TRBV15
D: -
DNA: TGTGCCACCAGCAGAGGAGCGGCAGGAAACTACGAGCAGTACTTC
CDR3: CATSRGAAGNYEQYF

J: TRBJ2-7
size: -
V: TRBV5-1
D: TRBD2
DNA: TGCGCCAGCAGCTCGACTAGCGGGACCCACGAGCAGTACTTC
CDR3: CASSSTSGTHEQYF

J: TRBJ2-2
size: -
V: TRBV19
D: -
DNA: TGTGCCAGTAGTCCTCGACTAGACCCCACCGGGGAGCTGTTTTTT
CDR3: CASSPRLDPTGELFF